This T cell receptor beta chain appears in the sequencing data of a study of shared clonotypes between healthy human individuals. Study observations and caveats: Compared with memory subsets, naive subsets generally had larger estimated richness. Non-shared clonotypes displayed generation probabilities falling below those of clonotypes present in all four donors.

Nashville, Tennessee was home to all donors, each a Caucasian adult. Memory CD4+ cells were the fraction left after CD45RA+ naive selection. As regards this clone: Its antigen is currently unknown.

Repertoires were generated with immunoSEQ multiplex PCR, while TCRdb's copy carries only in-frame clones and drops some. The sample has fewer than 2.5 million clones, over 85% seen once. The CDR3 totals 16 residues. V lost 3 bases and J 0 bases, leaving 11 bases between the germline ends. The V gene's germline CDR1 is MNHNS and CDR2 SASEGT. The rearrangement joins TRBV6-1 to TRBJ1-4, with D unresolved. This TCR came from a man between 18 and 35 years old in good health. Some clones in this sample may be carry-over from other donors' samples. Sequenced material: naive CD4+ T cells from PBMCs. Subset of the sample: CD45RA+ positively selected. The CDR3 protein is CASSDPSGTTNEKLFF. DNA for the CDR3: TGTGCCAGCAGTGACCCCAGCGGGACAACTAATGAAAAACTGTTTTTT.